Shown below are 16 T cell receptor beta chains from a single sample sequenced in a study of T cells in Graves' hyperthyroidism and ophthalmopathy. Amplification of TCR beta CDR3 regions was performed using RNA transcripts as template. Initially, a first-round RT-PCR of the TCR CDR3 employed the HTBI primer set. From the multiplex PCR reads, TCRdb called clonotypes with MiXCR, one entry per CDR3 protein. The data show roughly 580,000 distinct CDR3 sequences, approximately 15% seen once. The sequenced material came from blood. The receptors were sampled from a woman aged 25 to 39 with Graves' hyperthyroidism that later progressed to Graves' ophthalmopathy.

This clonotype was picked up many times. This rearrangement joins TRBV20-1 to TRBJ2-7; no clear D. Trimming pared 1 base from V and 4 bases from J, leaving 17 bases between. This CDR3 has 15 amino acids. CDR1 and CDR2 from the germline V gene are DFQATT and SNEGSKA (reference sequence). The CDR3 region is CSARGFRQESYEQYF. The CDR3 DNA is TGCAGTGCTAGAGGGTTTCGGCAGGAAAGTTACGAGCAGTACTTC.

This chain joins TRBV20-1 and TRBJ2-1; D gene uncertain. The germline gives CDR1 DFQATT, CDR2 SNEGSKA (reference sequence). Trimming removed 8 bases at V and 12 bases at J, with 8 bases between. The CDR3 runs 8 residues. The chain's CDR3 is CSRPRQFF. CDR3 nucleotides: TGCAGTAGGCCCCGGCAGTTCTTC.

This clonotype was picked up many times. The chain uses TRBV2 and TRBJ2-7, with 7 bases matching TRBD1. The CDR3 totals 13 residues. J was trimmed by 2 bases and V by 11 bases; bases with no gene match: 9. CDR1 and CDR2 (germline): SNHLY, FYNNEI. The CDR3 DNA follows: TGTGCCCGACAGGGAATCCATCCCTACGAGCAGTACTTC. Translating it yields CARQGIHPYEQYF.

This clonotype was seen ten or more times. The chain carries TRBV27 and TRBJ2-3; D call uncertain. The germline V gene has CDR1 MNHEY and CDR2 SMNVEV (reference sequence). The CDR3 is made up of 12 amino acids. The ends were cut back, 4 bases at V and 7 bases at J, with 9 bases in the middle. For the CDR3, the DNA is TGTGCCAGCAGTTCCAAATCTTATACGCAGTATTTT. The encoded protein is CASSSKSYTQYF.

Many counts were recorded for this clonotype. The chain has TRBV7-8 and TRBJ1-6; 10 bases align to TRBD1. The germline V gene has CDR1 SGHVS and CDR2 FQNEAQ. The CDR3 contains 16 residues. J lost 7 bases, V lost 3 bases, and 6 bases had no gene match. CDR3 coding DNA: TGTGCCAGCAGCTTCTTAGGACAGGGGGGCAATTCACCCCTCCACTTT. Its translation: CASSFLGQGGNSPLHF.

This clonotype was observed a few times. The rearrangement joins TRBV5-1 to TRBJ1-2; the D is unclear. Trimming shortened V by 4 bases and J by 4 bases, and 14 bases separated the two germline ends. Looked up from germline, CDR1 is SGHRS and CDR2 is YFSETQ. The CDR3 is 14 residues long. Here the CDR3 reads CASSPGTEGYGYTF. CDR3 in DNA: TGCGCCAGCAGCCCGGGCACGGAGGGCTATGGCTACACCTTC. Full variable domain (missing parts from reference TRBV5-1 and TRBJ1-2): KAGVTQTPRYLIKTRGQQVTLSCSPISGHRSVSWYQQTPGQGLQFLFEYFSETQRNKGNFPGRFSGRQFSNSRSEMNVSTLELGDSALYLCASSPGTEGYGYTFGSGTRLTVV.

This rearrangement joins TRBV4-1 to TRBJ2-2; 10 nucleotides agree with TRBD2. The CDR3 consists of 17 residues. CDR1 is MGHRA and CDR2 is YSYEKL in the germline V gene. The V segment lost 2 bases and the J segment 3 bases; nucleotides outside the gene matches: 6. The CDR3 is CASSQLTSGSYTGELFF. The CDR3 region has the DNA TGCGCCAGCAGCCAACTGACTAGCGGGTCGTACACCGGGGAGCTGTTTTTT.

Only a few counts were recorded for this clonotype. This chain uses TRBV5-1 with TRBJ1-4; D gene ambiguous. Germline V gives CDR1 SGHRS, CDR2 YFSETQ. This CDR3 has 14 amino acids. V lost 2 bases and J 4 bases, leaving 9 bases between the germline ends. CDR3 amino acids: CASSFEWGNEKLFF. The CDR3 bases are TGCGCCAGCAGCTTTGAATGGGGTAATGAAAAACTGTTTTTT.

The rearrangement uses TRBV6-2 or TRBV6-3 and TRBJ2-4; tentatively, D is TRBD2 (6 bases). The V and J ends lost 0 bases and 6 bases respectively, with 9 bases between them. The CDR3 runs to 14 residues. Germline V CDR1 and CDR2: MNHEY, SVGEGT. The CDR3 region is CASSYSEGLNIQYF. The CDR3 DNA follows: TGTGCCAGCAGTTACTCGGAGGGGTTAAACATTCAGTACTTC.

In this sample, this clonotype turned up a few times. A much bigger clone sits one base away, suggesting this may be a read error. The chain has TRBV12-3 or TRBV12-4 and TRBJ2-5; D tentatively fits TRBD1 or TRBD2 (6 bases each). The CDR3 extends over 14 amino acids. CDR3 in amino acids: CASSGGRAQETQCF. The CDR3, as DNA: TGTGCCAGCAGCGGGGGCCGTGCACAAGAGACCCAGTGCTTC.

Notes on this clonotype: Being one base from a much bigger clone, this may be a read error. The chain combines TRBV27 with TRBJ2-7; no clear D gene. From germline, CDR1 is MNHEY and CDR2 SMNVEV (reference sequence). The CDR3 is made up of 13 amino acids. V was cut by 5 bases and J by 4 bases, with 12 bases left in between. CDR3 region: CASSPSLIYEQYF. CDR3 DNA sequence: TGTGCCAGCAGTCCAAGCCTCATATACGAGCAGTACTTC.

This rearrangement joins TRBV10-2 to TRBJ2-7, with TRBD2 matching over 7 bases. The trim removed 6 bases at V and 7 bases at J, leaving 12 bases unmatched. This CDR3 spans 14 amino acids. Looked up from germline, CDR1 is WSHSY and CDR2 is SAAADI. The DNA of the CDR3 is TGCGCCAGCAGATGGAGCGGGGAGGGGATGGAGCAGTACTTC. Amino acids: CASRWSGEGMEQYF.

The chain employs TRBV19 and TRBJ1-4; no clear D gene. Germline-derived CDR1 and CDR2 are LNHDA and SQIVND (reference sequence). The CDR3 is 14 amino acids. Trimming stripped 7 bases from V and 8 bases from J, with 17 bases between. CDR3 DNA: TGTGCCAGTAAAGTAGCCGACGCAAACGAAAAACTGTTTTTT. Protein: CASKVADANEKLFF.

This clonotype has ten or more counts. The chain employs TRBV11-3 and TRBJ2-5, with TRBD1 matching over 7 bases. This CDR3 is 14 amino acids long. The germline V gene encodes CDR1 SGHNT and CDR2 YENEEA. After removal of 2 bases from V and 5 bases from J, the junction contained 5 bases not matched to a gene. The CDR3, as DNA: TGTGCCAGCAGCTTATACAGGGGTATGGAGACCCAGTACTTC. Protein sequence: CASSLYRGMETQYF. Full variable domain (missing parts from reference TRBV11-3 and TRBJ2-5): EAGVVQSPRYKIIEKKQPVAFWCNPISGHNTLYWYLQNLGQGPELLIRYENEEAVDDSQLPKDRFSAERLKGVDSTLKIQPAELGDSAVYLCASSLYRGMETQYFGPGTRLLVL.

This clonotype was detected ten times or more. V usage is TRBV19 and J usage is TRBJ2-5; tentative D call: TRBD2 (5 bases). Germline lookup yields CDR1 LNHDA and CDR2 SQIVND (reference sequence). Trimming removed 7 bases at V and 3 bases at J, with 15 bases between. This CDR3 spans 14 amino acids. The CDR3 reads CASNRVLGEETQYF. CDR3 sequence (DNA): TGTGCCAGTAACCGTGTTCTGGGAGAAGAGACCCAGTACTTC.

This clonotype was observed many times. CDR3 amino acids: CASSLTRESYNEQFF. CDR3 DNA sequence: TGTGCCAGCAGTTTAACTAGGGAGAGCTACAATGAGCAGTTCTTC. This rearrangement joins TRBV12-3 or TRBV12-4 to TRBJ2-1; perhaps TRBD2 as D (5 bases). The ends were cut back, 2 bases at V and 3 bases at J, with 11 bases in the middle. This CDR3 is built from 15 residues.